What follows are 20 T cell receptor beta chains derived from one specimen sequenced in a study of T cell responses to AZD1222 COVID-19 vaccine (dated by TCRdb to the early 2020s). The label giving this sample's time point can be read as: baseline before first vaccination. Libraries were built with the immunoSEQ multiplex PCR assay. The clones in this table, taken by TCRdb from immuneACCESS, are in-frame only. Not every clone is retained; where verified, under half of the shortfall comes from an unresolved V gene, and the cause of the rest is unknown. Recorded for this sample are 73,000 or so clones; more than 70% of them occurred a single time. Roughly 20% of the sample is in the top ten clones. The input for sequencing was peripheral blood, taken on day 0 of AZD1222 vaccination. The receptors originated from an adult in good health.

CDR3 nucleotide sequence: TGTGCCAGCAGCCTAACGGACCGCTCCTACGAGCAGTACTTC. This sequence encodes CASSLTDRSYEQYF. The rearrangement links TRBV9 to TRBJ2-7; D remains unclear. The CDR3 length is 14 residues. Germline V lookup: CDR1 SGDLS, CDR2 YYNGEE. Trimming removed 4 bases from V and 0 bases from J, with 11 bases in between.

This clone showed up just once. The CDR3 loop reads CASSPETGGIGNTIYF. In nucleotides, the CDR3 is TGTGCCAGCAGCCCGGAGACAGGGGGGATTGGAAACACCATATATTTT. This chain uses TRBV16 with TRBJ1-3; 9 bases are a match to TRBD1. J lost 3 bases, V lost 4 bases, and 7 bases had no gene match. The CDR3 runs to 16 residues. In germline, CDR1 is KGHSY, CDR2 FQNENV. The full variable domain, its missing parts supplied by reference TRBV16 and TRBJ1-3, is GEEVAQTPKHLVRGEGQKAKLYCAPIKGHSYVFWYQQVLKNEFKFLISFQNENVFDETGMPKERFSAKCLPNSPCSLEIQATKLEDSAVYFCASSPETGGIGNTIYFGEGSWLTVV.

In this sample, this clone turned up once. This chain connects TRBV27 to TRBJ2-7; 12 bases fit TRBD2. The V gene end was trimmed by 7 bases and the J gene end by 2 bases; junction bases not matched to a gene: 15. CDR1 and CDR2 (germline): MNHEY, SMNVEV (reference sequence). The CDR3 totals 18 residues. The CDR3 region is CASTIGGYASGRAYEQYF. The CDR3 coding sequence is TGTGCCAGCACCATTGGGGGTTACGCTAGCGGGAGGGCCTACGAGCAGTACTTC.

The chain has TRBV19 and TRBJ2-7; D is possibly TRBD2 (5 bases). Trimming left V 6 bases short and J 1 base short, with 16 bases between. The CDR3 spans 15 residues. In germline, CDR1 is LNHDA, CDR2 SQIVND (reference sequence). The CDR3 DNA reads TGTGCCAGTAGAATCGCAGAGGGAACTTCCTACGAGCAGTACTTC. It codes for CASRIAEGTSYEQYF.

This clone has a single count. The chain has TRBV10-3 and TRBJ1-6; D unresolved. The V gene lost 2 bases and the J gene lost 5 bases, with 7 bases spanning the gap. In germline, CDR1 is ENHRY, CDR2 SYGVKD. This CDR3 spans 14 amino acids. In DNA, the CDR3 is TGTGCCATCAGTGAGCGGTTGGATAATTCACCCCTCCACTTT. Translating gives CAISERLDNSPLHF.

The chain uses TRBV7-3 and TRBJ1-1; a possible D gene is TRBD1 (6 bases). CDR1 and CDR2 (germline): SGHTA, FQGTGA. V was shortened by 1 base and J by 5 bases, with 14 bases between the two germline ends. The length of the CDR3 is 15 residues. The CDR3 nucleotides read TGTGCCAGCAGCTTAATGTCACAGGGCAAAACTGAAGCTTTCTTT. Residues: CASSLMSQGKTEAFF.

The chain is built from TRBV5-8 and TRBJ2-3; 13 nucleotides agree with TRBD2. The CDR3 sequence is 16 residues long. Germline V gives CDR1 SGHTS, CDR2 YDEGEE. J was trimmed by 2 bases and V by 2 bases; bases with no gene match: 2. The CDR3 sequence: CASSFGTSGDTDTQYF. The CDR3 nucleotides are TGTGCCAGCAGCTTTGGGACTAGCGGGGACACAGATACGCAGTATTTT.

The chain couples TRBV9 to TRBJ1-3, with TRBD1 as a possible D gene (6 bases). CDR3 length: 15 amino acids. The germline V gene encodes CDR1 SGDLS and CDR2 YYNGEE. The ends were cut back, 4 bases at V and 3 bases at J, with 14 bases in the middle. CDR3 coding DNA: TGTGCCAGCAGCCCTATGGGGGCGAGTGGAAACACCATATATTTT. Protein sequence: CASSPMGASGNTIYF.

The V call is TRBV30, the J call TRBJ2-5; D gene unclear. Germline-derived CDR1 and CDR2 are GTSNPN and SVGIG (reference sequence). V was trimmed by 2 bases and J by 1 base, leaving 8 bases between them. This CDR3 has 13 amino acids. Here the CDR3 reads CAWSRVRQETQYF. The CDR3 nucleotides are TGTGCCTGGAGTCGGGTCCGCCAAGAGACCCAGTACTTC.

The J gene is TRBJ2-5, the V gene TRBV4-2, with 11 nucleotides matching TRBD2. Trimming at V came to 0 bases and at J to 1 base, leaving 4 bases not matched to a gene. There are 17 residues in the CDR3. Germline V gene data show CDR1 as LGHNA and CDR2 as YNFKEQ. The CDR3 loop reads CASSQERLAGGQETQYF. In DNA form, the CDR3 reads TGTGCCAGCAGCCAAGAGCGGCTAGCGGGGGGCCAAGAGACCCAGTACTTC.

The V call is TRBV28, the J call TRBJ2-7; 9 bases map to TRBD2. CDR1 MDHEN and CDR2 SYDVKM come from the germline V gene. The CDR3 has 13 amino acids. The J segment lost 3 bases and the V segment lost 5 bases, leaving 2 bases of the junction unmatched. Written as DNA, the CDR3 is TGTGCCAGCAGTAATAGCGGGAGCTACGAGCAGTACTTC. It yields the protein CASSNSGSYEQYF.

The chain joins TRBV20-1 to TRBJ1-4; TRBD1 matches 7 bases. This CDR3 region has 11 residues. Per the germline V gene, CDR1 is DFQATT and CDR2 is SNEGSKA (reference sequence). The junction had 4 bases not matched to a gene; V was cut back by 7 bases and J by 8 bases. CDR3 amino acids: CSVQGEEKLFF. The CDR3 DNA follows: TGCAGTGTCCAGGGGGAAGAAAAACTGTTTTTT.

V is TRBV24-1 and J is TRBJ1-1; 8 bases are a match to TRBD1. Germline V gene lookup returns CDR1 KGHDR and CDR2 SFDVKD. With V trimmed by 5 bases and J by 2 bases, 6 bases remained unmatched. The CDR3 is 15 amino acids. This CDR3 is CATSGGTGFNTEAFF. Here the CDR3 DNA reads TGTGCCACCAGTGGGGGGACAGGTTTTAACACTGAAGCTTTCTTT.

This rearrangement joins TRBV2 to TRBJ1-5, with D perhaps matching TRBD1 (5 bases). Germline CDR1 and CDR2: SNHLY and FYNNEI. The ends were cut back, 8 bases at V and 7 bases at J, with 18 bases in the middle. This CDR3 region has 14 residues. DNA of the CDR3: TGTGCCAGCGGCTTTGGGACGGCGGGCCAGCCCCAGCATTTT. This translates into CASGFGTAGQPQHF.

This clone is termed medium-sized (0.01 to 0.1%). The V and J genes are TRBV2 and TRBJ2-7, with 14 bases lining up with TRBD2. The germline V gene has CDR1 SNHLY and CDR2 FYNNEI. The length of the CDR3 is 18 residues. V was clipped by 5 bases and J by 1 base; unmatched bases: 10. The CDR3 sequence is CASSLLGLAGGHSYEQYF. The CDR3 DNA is TGTGCCAGCAGTCTATTAGGACTAGCGGGGGGCCATTCCTACGAGCAGTACTTC.

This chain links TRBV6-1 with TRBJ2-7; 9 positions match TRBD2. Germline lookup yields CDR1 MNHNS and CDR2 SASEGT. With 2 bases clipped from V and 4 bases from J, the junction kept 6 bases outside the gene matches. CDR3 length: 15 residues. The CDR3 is CASSEIPAGGYEQYF. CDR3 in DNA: TGTGCCAGCAGTGAAATCCCCGCGGGAGGGTACGAGCAGTACTTC.

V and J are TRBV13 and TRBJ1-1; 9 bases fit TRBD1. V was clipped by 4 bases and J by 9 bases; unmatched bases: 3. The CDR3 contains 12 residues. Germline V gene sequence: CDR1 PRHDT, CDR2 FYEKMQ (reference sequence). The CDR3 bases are TGTGCCAGCAGCTGGGACAGGGTCCAAGCTTTCTTT. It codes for CASSWDRVQAFF.

CDR3 amino acids: CASRLERGGLYEQYF. The CDR3, as DNA: TGTGCCAGCAGACTCGAGCGGGGGGGCCTCTACGAGCAGTACTTC. The gene calls are TRBV6-5 and TRBJ2-7; 10 bases line up with TRBD2. CDR1 is MNHEY, CDR2 SVGAGI, per germline. The CDR3 is 15 residues long. V lost 6 bases, J lost 3 bases, and 8 bases stayed unmatched.

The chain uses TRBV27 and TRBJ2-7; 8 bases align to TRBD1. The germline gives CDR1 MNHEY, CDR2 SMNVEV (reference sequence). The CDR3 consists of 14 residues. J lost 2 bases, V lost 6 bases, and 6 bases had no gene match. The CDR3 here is CASSIQTGAYEQYF. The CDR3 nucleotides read TGTGCCAGCAGCATCCAGACAGGGGCCTACGAGCAGTACTTC.

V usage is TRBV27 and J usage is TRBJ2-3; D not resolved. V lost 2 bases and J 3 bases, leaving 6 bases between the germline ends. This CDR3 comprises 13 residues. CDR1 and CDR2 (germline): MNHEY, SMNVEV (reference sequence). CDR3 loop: CASSLIGTDTQYF. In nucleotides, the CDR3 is TGTGCCAGCAGTTTAATAGGGACAGATACGCAGTATTTT.